This T cell receptor beta chain derives from a study of blood T cell repertoires in COVID-19. Across the whole study: Collection of acute and convalescent COVID-19 samples took place in the United States, Italy and Spain. Sample material is recorded as cDNA or gDNA derived from T cells, B-cell-depleted T cells, or PBMCs.

The germline CDR1 and CDR2 sequences are GTSNPN and SVGIG (reference sequence). The CDR3 covers 15 residues. V was cut by 2 bases and J by 8 bases, with 18 bases left in between. Per the original methods: Amplification of reference gene primers was used by the study to estimate nucleated cell counts. Repertoires were generated with immunoSEQ multiplex PCR, while TCRdb's copy carries only in-frame clones and drops some. The D gene and trimming were derived from the DNA, and the V and J assignments and clone size from that table. The sample holds about 190,000 clones, about four fifths seen once. Material for sequencing was peripheral blood. The TCR sequence derives from a woman in her sixties or seventies with active or convalescent COVID-19. The V and J genes are TRBV30 and TRBJ2-2; perhaps TRBD1 as D (6 bases). CDR3: CAWSRGPGVGGELFF. The CDR3 DNA follows: TGTGCCTGGAGTCGTGGGCCAGGGGTAGGTGGGGAGCTGTTTTTT.